This TCR beta chain came from a study of T-cell reconstitution after alpha-beta-depleted transplantation in children. Study-level results: It was newly produced T cells that mostly accounted for T-cell counts and diversity one year after transplant.

Deletions cut 5 bases from V and 1 base from J, with 13 bases between. Germline assignment: CDR1 SGHTA and CDR2 FQGTGA. The CDR3 has 15 amino acids. Researchers prepared the TCRbeta library using unique molecular identifiers, the study reports. In TCRdb, the PCR reads were re-called with MiXCR into one record per CDR3 protein. Seen here are approximately 300,000 distinct CDR3 sequences, more than 9% observed once, and the top ten hold around 20%. In this sample, this clonotype turned up many times. Its antigen remains unknown. This specimen was peripheral blood, taken 180 days after TCRalphabeta/CD19-depleted stem cell transplant. The chain couples TRBV7-3 to TRBJ2-3, with D unclear. This TCR was sampled from a male patient between 2 and 9 years old who had a stem cell transplant for chronic granulomatous disease, so the T cells may come from the graft donor. The CDR3 reads CASSPGPIRTDTQYF. The DNA for the CDR3 is TGTGCCAGCAGCCCGGGCCCCATTCGCACAGATACGCAGTATTTT.